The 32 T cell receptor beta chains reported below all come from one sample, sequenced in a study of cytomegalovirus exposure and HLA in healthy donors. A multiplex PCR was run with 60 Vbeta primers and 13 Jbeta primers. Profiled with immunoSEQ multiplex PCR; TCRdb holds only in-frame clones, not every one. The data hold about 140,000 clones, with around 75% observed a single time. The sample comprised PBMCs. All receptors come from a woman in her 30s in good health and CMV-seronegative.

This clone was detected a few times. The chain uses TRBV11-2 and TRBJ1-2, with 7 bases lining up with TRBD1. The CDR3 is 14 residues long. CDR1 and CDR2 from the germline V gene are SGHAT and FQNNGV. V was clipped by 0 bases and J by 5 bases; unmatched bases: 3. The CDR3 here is CASSLEGQMYGYTF. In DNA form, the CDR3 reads TGTGCCAGCAGCTTAGAGGGACAGATGTATGGCTACACCTTC.

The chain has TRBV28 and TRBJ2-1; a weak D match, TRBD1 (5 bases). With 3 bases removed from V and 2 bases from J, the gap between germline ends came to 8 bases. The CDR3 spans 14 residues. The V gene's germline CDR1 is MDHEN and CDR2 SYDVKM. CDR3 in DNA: TGTGCCAGCAGTTTGCGACAGCCCTACAATGAGCAGTTCTTC. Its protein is CASSLRQPYNEQFF.

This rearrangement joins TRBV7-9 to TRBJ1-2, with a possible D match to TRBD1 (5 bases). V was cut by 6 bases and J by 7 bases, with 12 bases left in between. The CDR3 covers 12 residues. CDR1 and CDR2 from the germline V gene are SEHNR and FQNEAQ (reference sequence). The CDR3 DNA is TGTGCCAGCAGTTGGGACTATTCTGGCTACACCTTC. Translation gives CASSWDYSGYTF.

The CDR3 reads CAKVPRQGRTTEAFF. The CDR3 DNA sequence: TGTGCCAAAGTCCCCCGACAGGGAAGAACCACTGAAGCTTTCTTT. The chain employs TRBV30 and TRBJ1-1; TRBD1 matches at 7 bases. Germline V gives CDR1 GTSNPN, CDR2 SVGIG (reference sequence). V was clipped by 8 bases and J by 4 bases; unmatched bases: 16. The CDR3 has 15 residues.

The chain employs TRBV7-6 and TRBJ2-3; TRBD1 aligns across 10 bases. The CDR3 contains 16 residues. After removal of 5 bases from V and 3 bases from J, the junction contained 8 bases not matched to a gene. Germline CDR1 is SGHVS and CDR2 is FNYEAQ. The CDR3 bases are TGTGCCAGCAGCCCGCGTTGGACAGGGGGAACAGATACGCAGTATTTT. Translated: CASSPRWTGGTDTQYF.

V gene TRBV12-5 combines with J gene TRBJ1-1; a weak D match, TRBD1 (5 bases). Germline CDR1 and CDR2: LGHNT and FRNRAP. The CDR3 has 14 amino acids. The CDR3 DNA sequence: TGTGCCTCCCGGAGGGGCGGAATGAACACTGAAGCTTTCTTT. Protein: CASRRGGMNTEAFF.

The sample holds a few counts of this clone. The CDR3 reads CASSSDRAQETQYF. The CDR3 DNA sequence: TGTGCCAGCAGTTCGGACAGAGCCCAAGAGACCCAGTACTTC. The chain uses TRBV28 and TRBJ2-5; the D gene is possibly TRBD1 (6 bases). This CDR3 is built from 14 residues. Germline V gives CDR1 MDHEN, CDR2 SYDVKM. The V and J ends lost 4 bases and 1 base respectively, with 10 bases between them.

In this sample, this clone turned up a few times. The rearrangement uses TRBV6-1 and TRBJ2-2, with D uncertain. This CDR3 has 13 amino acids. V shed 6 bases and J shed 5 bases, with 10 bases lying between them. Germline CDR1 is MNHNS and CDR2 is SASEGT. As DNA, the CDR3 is TGTGCCAGCAGGCGACATGAGACCGGGGAGCTGTTTTTT. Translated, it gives CASRRHETGELFF.

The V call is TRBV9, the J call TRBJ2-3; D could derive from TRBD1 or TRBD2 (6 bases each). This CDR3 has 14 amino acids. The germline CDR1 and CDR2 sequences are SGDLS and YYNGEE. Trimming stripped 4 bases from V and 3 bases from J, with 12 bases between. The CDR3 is CASSLGGRTDTQYF. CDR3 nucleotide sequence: TGTGCCAGCAGCTTAGGGGGGAGGACAGATACGCAGTATTTT.

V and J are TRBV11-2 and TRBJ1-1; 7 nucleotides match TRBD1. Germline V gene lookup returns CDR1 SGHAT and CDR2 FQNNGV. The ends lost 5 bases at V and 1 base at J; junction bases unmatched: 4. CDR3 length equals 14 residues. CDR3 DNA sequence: TGTGCCAGCAGCCCGAGGACAGGGAACACTGAAGCTTTCTTT. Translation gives CASSPRTGNTEAFF.

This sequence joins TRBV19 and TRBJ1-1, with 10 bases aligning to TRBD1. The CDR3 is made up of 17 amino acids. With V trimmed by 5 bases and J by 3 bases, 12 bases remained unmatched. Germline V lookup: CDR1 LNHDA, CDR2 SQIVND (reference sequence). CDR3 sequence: CASSERDRGRGDTEAFF. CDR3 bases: TGTGCCAGTAGTGAACGAGACAGGGGGCGAGGGGACACTGAAGCTTTCTTT.

DNA for the CDR3: TGTGCCAGCAGTTACTCGAGGACTAGCGGGAGAATCGAGCAGTACTTC. Protein: CASSYSRTSGRIEQYF. The chain is built from TRBV6-5 and TRBJ2-7, with 13 bases lining up with TRBD2. CDR1 and CDR2 from the germline V gene are MNHEY and SVGAGI. With 0 bases clipped from V and 6 bases from J, the junction kept 5 bases outside the gene matches. The CDR3 consists of 16 residues.

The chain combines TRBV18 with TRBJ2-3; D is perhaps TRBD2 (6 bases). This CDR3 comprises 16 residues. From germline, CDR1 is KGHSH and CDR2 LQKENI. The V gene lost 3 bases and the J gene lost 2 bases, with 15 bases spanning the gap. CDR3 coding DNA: TGTGCCAGCTCACCCCGGGCGCGGGGCGCCACAGATACGCAGTATTTT. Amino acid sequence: CASSPRARGATDTQYF. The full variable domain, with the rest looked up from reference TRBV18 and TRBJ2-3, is NAGVMQNPRHLVRRRGQEARLRCSPMKGHSHVYWYRQLPEEGLKFMVYLQKENIIDESGMPKERFSAEFPKEGPSILRIQQVVRGDSAAYFCASSPRARGATDTQYFGPGTRLTVL.

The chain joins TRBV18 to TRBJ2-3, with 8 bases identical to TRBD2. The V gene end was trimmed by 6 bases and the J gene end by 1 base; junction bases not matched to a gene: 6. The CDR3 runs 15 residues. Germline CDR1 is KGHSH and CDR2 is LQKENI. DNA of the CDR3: TGTGCCAGCTCGCCCGGGGGGGCCGGCACAGATACGCAGTATTTT. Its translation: CASSPGGAGTDTQYF.

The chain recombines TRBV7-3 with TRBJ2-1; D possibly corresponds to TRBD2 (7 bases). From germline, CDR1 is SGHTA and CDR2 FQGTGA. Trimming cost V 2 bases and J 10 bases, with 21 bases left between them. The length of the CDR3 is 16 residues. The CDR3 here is CASSLLSGGDAEEQFF. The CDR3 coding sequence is TGTGCCAGCAGCTTACTTTCGGGGGGCGACGCAGAGGAGCAGTTCTTC.

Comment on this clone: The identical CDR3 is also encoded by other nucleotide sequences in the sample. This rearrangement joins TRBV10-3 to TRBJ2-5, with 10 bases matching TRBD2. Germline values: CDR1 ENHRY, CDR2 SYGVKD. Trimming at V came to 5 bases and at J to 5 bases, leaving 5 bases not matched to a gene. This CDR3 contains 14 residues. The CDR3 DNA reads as TGTGCCATCAGTTTAGCGGGGGGCGAGGAGACCCAGTACTTC. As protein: CAISLAGGEETQYF.

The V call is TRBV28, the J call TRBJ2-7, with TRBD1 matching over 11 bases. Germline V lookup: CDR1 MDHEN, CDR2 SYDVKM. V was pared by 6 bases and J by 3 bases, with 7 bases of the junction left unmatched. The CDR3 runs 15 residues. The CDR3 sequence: CASRGGQGGVYEQYV. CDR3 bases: TGTGCCAGCAGGGGGGGACAGGGGGGAGTCTACGAGCAGTACGTC.

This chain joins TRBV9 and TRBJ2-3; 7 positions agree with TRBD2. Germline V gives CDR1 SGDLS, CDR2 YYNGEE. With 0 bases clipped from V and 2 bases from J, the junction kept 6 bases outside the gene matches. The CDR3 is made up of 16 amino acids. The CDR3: CASSVGRGSLTDTQYF. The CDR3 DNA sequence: TGTGCCAGCAGCGTAGGGCGGGGGTCGCTCACAGATACGCAGTATTTT.

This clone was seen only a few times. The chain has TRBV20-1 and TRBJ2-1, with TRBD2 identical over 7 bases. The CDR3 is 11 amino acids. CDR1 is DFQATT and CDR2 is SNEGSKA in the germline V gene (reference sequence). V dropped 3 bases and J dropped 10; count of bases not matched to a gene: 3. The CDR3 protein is CSASGGYEQFF. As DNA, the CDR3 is TGCAGTGCTAGCGGGGGGTACGAGCAGTTCTTC.

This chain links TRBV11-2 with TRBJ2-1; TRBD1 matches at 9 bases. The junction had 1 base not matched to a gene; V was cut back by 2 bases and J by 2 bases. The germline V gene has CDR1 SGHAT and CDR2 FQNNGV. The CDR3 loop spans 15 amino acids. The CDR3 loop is CASSLWTGAYNEQFF. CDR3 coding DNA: TGTGCCAGCAGCTTATGGACAGGGGCCTACAATGAGCAGTTCTTC.

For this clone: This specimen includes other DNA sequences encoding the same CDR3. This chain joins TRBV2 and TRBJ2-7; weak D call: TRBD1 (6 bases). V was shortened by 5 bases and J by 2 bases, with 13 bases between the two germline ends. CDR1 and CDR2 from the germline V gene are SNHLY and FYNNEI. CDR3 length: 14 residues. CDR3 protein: CASSLYRVAYEQYV. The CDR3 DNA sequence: TGTGCCAGCAGTCTTTACAGGGTGGCCTACGAGCAGTACGTC.

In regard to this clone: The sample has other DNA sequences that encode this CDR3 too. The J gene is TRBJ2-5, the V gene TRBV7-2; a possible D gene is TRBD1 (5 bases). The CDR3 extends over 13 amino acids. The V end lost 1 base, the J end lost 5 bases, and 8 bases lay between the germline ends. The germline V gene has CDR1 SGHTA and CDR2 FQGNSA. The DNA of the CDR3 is TGTGCCAGCAGCTTAGGGGCAGGGGAGACCCAGTACTTC. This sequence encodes CASSLGAGETQYF.

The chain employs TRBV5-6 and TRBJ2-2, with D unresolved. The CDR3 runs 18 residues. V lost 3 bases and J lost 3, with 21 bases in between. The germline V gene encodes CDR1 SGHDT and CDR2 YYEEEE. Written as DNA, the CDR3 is TGTGCCAGCAGCTCCCCCCCTGTAGGATGGCAGGACACCGGGGAGCTGTTTTTT. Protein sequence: CASSSPPVGWQDTGELFF.

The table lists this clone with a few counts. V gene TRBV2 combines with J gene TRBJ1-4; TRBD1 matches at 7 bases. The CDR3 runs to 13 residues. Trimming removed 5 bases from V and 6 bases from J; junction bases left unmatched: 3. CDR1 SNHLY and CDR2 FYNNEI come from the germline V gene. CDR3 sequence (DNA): TGTGCCAGCAGTAAAGACAGGGATGAAAAACTGTTTTTT. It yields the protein CASSKDRDEKLFF.

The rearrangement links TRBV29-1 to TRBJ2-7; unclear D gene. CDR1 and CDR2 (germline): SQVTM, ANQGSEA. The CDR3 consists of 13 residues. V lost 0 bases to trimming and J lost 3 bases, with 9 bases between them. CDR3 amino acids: CSVEDDLNYEQYF. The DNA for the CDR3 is TGCAGCGTTGAAGATGACTTAAACTACGAGCAGTACTTC.

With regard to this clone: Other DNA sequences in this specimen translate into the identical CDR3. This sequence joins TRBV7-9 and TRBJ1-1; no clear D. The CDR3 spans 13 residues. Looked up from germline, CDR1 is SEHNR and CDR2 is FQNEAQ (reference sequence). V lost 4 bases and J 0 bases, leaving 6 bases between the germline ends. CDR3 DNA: TGTGCCAGCAGCTATGACTTGAACACTGAAGCTTTCTTT. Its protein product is CASSYDLNTEAFF.

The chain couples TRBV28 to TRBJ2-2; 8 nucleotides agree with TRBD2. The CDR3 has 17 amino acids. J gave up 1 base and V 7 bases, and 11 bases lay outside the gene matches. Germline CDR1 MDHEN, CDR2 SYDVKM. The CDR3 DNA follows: TGTGCCAGCAATCGAATAGATAGCGGGGAGAACACCGGGGAGCTGTTTTTT. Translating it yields CASNRIDSGENTGELFF.

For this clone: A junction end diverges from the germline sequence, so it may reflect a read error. The CDR3 here is CSSSFTDSPLHF. The DNA of the CDR3 is TGTTCCAGCAGCTTCACGGATTCACCCCTCCACTTT. This sequence joins TRBV7-9 and TRBJ1-6; D gene unclear. CDR1 SEHNR and CDR2 FQNEAQ come from the germline V gene (reference sequence). CDR3 length: 12 amino acids.

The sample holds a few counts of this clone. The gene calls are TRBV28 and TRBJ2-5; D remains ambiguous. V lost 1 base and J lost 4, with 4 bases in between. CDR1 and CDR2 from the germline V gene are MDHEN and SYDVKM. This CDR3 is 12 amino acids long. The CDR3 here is CASSLYGETQYF. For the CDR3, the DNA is TGTGCCAGCAGTTTATACGGAGAGACCCAGTACTTC.

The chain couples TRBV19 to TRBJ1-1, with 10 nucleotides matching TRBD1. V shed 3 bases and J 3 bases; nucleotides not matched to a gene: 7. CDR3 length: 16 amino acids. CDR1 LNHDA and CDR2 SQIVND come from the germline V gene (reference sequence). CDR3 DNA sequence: TGTGCCAGTAGTATCTTACGGACAGGGGGGGACACTGAAGCTTTCTTT. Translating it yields CASSILRTGGDTEAFF.

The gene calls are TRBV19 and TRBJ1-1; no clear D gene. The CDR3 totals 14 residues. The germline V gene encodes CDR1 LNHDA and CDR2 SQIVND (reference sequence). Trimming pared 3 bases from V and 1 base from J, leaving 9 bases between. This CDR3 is CASSIGQENTEAFF. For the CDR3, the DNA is TGTGCCAGTAGTATTGGGCAGGAGAACACTGAAGCTTTCTTT.

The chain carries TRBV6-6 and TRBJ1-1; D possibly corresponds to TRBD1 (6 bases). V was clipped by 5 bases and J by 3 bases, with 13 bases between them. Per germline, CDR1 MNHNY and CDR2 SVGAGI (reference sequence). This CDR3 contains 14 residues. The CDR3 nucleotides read TGTGCCAGCAGTACCCCGACAGGCGACACTGAAGCTTTCTTT. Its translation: CASSTPTGDTEAFF.